The clone carrying this T cell receptor (beta chain) was counted ten times or more. Construction of the TCRbeta library involved unique molecular identifiers. TCRdb recomputed calls from the PCR reads with MiXCR, one row per CDR3 protein. The table records hundreds of thousands of distinct CDR3 sequences, about 15% of them present only once. The source of the sample is a study of T-cell reconstitution after alpha-beta-depleted transplantation in children. V shed 5 bases and J shed 2 bases, with 2 bases lying between them. This CDR3 region has 10 residues. CDR1 SQVTM and CDR2 ANQGSEA come from the germline V gene.

This TCR derives from a human donor who donated a stem cell graft to a child with acute myeloid leukemia. The chain is built from TRBV29-1 and TRBJ2-3; no clear D gene. The sample consisted of PBMCs from the stem cell graft donor, taken from the stem cell graft. The CDR3 DNA sequence: TGCAGCGTTTCCACAGATACGCAGTATTTT. It is translated as CSVSTDTQYF.